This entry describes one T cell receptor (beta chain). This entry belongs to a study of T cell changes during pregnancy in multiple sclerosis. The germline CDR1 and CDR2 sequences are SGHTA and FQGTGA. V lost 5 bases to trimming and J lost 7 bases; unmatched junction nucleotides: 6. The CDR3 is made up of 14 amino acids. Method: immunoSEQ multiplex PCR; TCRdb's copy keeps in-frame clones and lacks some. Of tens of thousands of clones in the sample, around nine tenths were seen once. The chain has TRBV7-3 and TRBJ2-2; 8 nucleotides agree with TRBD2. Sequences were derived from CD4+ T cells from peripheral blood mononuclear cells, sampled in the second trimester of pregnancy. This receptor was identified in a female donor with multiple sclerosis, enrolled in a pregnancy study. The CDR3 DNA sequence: TGTGCCAGCAGCCATAGCGGGACTAACGGGGAGCTGTTTTTT. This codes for CASSHSGTNGELFF.